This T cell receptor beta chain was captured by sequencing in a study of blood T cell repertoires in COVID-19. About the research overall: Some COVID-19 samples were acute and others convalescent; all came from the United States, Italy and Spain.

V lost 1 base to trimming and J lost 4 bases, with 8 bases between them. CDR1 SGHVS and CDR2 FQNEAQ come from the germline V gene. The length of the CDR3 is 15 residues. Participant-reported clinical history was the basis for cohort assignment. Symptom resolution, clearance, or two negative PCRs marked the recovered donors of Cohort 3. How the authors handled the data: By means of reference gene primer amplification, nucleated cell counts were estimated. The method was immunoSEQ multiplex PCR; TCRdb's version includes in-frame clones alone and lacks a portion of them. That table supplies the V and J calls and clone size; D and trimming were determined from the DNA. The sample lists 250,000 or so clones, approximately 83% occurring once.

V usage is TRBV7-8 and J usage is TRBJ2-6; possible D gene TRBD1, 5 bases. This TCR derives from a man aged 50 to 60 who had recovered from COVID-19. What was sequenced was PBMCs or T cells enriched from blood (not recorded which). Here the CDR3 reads CASSLEGVGANVLTF. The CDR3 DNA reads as TGTGCCAGCAGCTTAGAAGGGGTAGGGGCCAACGTCCTGACTTTC.